A selection of T cell receptor beta chains follows, all from one sample in a study of blood T cell repertoires in COVID-19. The repertoire was sequenced with immunoSEQ multiplex PCR; TCRdb's copy has only in-frame clones and lacks some. Among approximately 150,000 clones listed, about 88% were seen once. Sequences were obtained from peripheral blood. These receptors originate from a human donor with acute or convalescent COVID-19. The donor label of this sample is uncertain. The CDR3 runs from the conserved cysteine through the conserved F or W. D genes are given only for firm matches. Clone size is shown for a subset of rows, as once, few, many or a class of expanded clone.

J	V	D	size	CDR3	DNA
TRBJ2-7	TRBV27	TRBD1	once	CASSPRDRVSGEQYF	TGTGCCAGCAGTCCCCGGGACAGGGTTTCCGGGGAGCAGTACTTC
TRBJ2-1	TRBV19	TRBD2	-	CASSIDQGLVSYNEQFF	TGTGCCAGTAGTATAGATCAAGGACTAGTTTCGTACAATGAGCAGTTCTTC
TRBJ2-1	TRBV5-4	-	-	CASSAGAVINEQFF	TGTGCCAGCAGCGCAGGGGCGGTAATCAATGAGCAGTTCTTC
TRBJ2-5	TRBV4-2	TRBD2	once	CASSQEGGGARETQYF	TGTGCCAGCAGCCAAGAAGGCGGGGGGGCCCGGGAGACCCAGTACTTC
TRBJ2-1	TRBV7-2	-	once	CASSLSPGSSYNEQFF	TGTGCCAGCAGCTTAAGTCCCGGGAGCTCCTACAATGAGCAGTTCTTC
TRBJ2-3	TRBV7-9	TRBD2	-	CASSPGTRSTDTQYF	TGTGCCAGCAGCCCAGGGACTAGAAGCACAGATACGCAGTATTTT
TRBJ2-3	TRBV3-1/TRBV3-2	TRBD2	-	CASSQVGASGGTDTQYF	TGTGCCAGCAGCCAAGTTGGGGCTAGCGGGGGCACAGATACGCAGTATTTT
TRBJ2-7	TRBV28	TRBD1	-	CASSLGTDYEQYF	TGTGCCAGCAGTTTGGGGACAGACTACGAGCAGTACTTC
TRBJ1-1	TRBV28	-	once	CASSLGAGLSTEAFF	TGTGCCAGCAGTTTAGGTGCAGGCTTGAGCACTGAAGCTTTCTTT
TRBJ2-5	TRBV5-1	TRBD2	-	CASSLSLAGLQETQYF	TGCGCCAGCAGCTTGTCACTAGCGGGACTCCAAGAGACCCAGTACTTC
TRBJ2-1	TRBV5-1	-	-	CASSSLFHEQFF	TGCGCCAGCAGCTCCCTATTCCATGAGCAGTTCTTC
TRBJ2-1	TRBV24-1	TRBD1	-	CATSDPGTGKGEQFF	TGTGCCACCAGTGACCCCGGGACAGGGAAGGGTGAGCAGTTCTTC
TRBJ1-1	TRBV30	-	-	CAWSRGGDPNTEAFF	TGTGCCTGGAGTAGGGGGGGGGACCCGAACACTGAAGCTTTCTTT
TRBJ2-1	TRBV7-9	-	once	CASSFAYPSANEQFF	TGTGCCAGCAGCTTCGCATATCCTAGCGCCAATGAGCAGTTCTTC
TRBJ1-1	TRBV5-6	-	-	CASSLVSGSGTEAFF	TGTGCCAGCAGCTTGGTGTCAGGGTCGGGCACTGAAGCTTTCTTT
TRBJ1-4	TRBV27	-	-	CASSGGATNEKLFF	TGTGCCAGCAGTGGAGGGGCAACTAATGAAAAACTGTTTTTT
TRBJ2-2	TRBV24-1	TRBD1	-	CATRGQSNTGELFF	TGTGCCACCAGGGGACAGTCGAACACCGGGGAGCTGTTTTTT
TRBJ1-4	TRBV10-3	-	-	CAISETRQGSEKLFF	TGTGCCATCAGTGAGACGCGGCAGGGAAGTGAAAAACTGTTTTTT
TRBJ1-4	TRBV13	TRBD1	-	CASRKTGVTNEKLFF	TGTGCCAGCAGGAAGACAGGGGTTACTAATGAAAAACTGTTTTTT
TRBJ1-2	TRBV6-2/TRBV6-3	-	-	CASSYSELSIGYTF	TGTGCCAGCAGTTACTCAGAGCTGAGTATAGGCTACACCTTC
TRBJ2-2	TRBV24-1	TRBD1	-	CATRGTGNTGELFF	TGTGCCACCAGGGGGACAGGGAACACCGGGGAGCTGTTTTTT
TRBJ2-7	TRBV6-5	TRBD1	-	CASSYSPRQGGYEQYF	TGTGCCAGCAGTTACTCCCCTAGACAGGGGGGGTACGAGCAGTACTTC
TRBJ2-1	TRBV2	TRBD2	-	CASSELGLAGSNEQFF	TGTGCCAGCAGTGAACTCGGACTAGCGGGAAGCAATGAGCAGTTCTTC
TRBJ2-5	TRBV18	-	-	CASSRQGNLQETQYF	TGTGCCAGCTCACGGCAGGGAAACCTCCAAGAGACCCAGTACTTC
TRBJ1-4	TRBV27	TRBD1	-	CASSLFTGANEKLFF	TGTGCCAGCAGTTTATTCACAGGGGCTAATGAAAAACTGTTTTTT
TRBJ1-1	TRBV19	-	-	CASSIEAGNTEAFF	TGTGCCAGTAGTATAGAAGCAGGGAACACTGAAGCTTTCTTT
TRBJ2-1	TRBV19	-	few	CASTAGFREYEQFF	TGTGCCAGTACCGCTGGCTTTCGGGAGTATGAGCAGTTCTTC
TRBJ2-3	TRBV27	TRBD2	few	CASSSSGRFADTQYF	TGTGCCAGCAGTTCAAGCGGGAGATTCGCAGATACGCAGTATTTT
TRBJ1-1	TRBV28	TRBD1	-	CASSSVQGARRTEAFF	TGTGCCAGCAGTTCCGTCCAGGGGGCACGAAGGACTGAAGCTTTCTTT
TRBJ1-6	TRBV11-2	-	-	CASSLARRSIHF	TGTGCCAGCAGCTTAGCGCGGAGGTCCATCCACTTT
TRBJ1-2	TRBV29-1	-	few	CSVEGAALSYTF	TGCAGCGTTGAAGGGGCAGCTCTGAGCTACACCTTC